The present entry profiles one T cell receptor beta chain with its context. Sequencing used immunoSEQ multiplex PCR; TCRdb keeps in-frame clones, though not all of them. This sample has some 150,000 clones, with around 92% found just once. The CDR3 sequence is 17 residues long. Germline V lookup: CDR1 SGHRS, CDR2 YFSETQ. After removal of 4 bases from V and 4 bases from J, the junction contained 11 bases not matched to a gene. The entry originates in a study of control samples from healthy donors and cancer patients. The rearrangement links TRBV5-1 to TRBJ2-3; TRBD2 matches 11 bases. Material for sequencing was blood. This sequence was found in a woman aged 30 to 39 in good health. CDR3 residues: CASSQYSGRAGSDTQYF. Here the CDR3 DNA reads TGCGCCAGCAGCCAATATAGCGGGAGGGCGGGATCAGATACGCAGTATTTT.